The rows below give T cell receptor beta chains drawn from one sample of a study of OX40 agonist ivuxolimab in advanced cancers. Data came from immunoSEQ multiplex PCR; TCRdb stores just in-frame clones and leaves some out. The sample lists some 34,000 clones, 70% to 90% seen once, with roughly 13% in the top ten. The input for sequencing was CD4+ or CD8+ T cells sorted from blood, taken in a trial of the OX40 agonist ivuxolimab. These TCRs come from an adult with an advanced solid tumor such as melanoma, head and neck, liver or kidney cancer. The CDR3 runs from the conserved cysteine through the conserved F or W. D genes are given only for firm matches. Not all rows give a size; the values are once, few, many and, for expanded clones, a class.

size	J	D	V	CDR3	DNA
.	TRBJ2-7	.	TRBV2	CASSEAEIQHYEQYF	TGTGCCAGCAGTGAAGCCGAGATCCAACATTACGAGCAGTACTTC
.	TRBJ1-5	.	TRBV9	CASSVGGGQPQHF	TGTGCCAGCAGCGTAGGGGGGGGGCAGCCCCAGCATTTT
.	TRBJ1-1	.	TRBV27	CASSLAGLNTEAFF	TGTGCCAGCAGTTTGGCAGGGCTGAACACTGAAGCTTTCTTT
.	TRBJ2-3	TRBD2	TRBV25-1	CASKGLGTDTQYF	TGTGCCAGCAAAGGACTAGGCACAGATACGCAGTATTTT
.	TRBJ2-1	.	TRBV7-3	CASSLTPGSSYNEQFF	TGTGCCAGCAGCTTAACCCCGGGAAGCTCCTACAATGAGCAGTTCTTC
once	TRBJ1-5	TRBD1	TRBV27	CASSLGTGSNQPQHF	TGTGCCAGCAGTTTAGGGACAGGGAGCAATCAGCCCCAGCATTTT
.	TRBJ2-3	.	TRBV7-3	CASSLTGAGGDTQYF	TGTGCCAGCAGCTTAACGGGGGCTGGGGGAGATACGCAGTATTTT
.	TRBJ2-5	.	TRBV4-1	CASSQDRLAKETQYF	TGCGCCAGCAGCCAAGATCGGCTAGCGAAAGAGACCCAGTACTTC
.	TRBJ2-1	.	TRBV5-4	CASSTIGSYNEQFF	TGTGCCAGCAGCACAATAGGCTCCTACAATGAGCAGTTCTTC
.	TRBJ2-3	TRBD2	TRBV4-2	CASSLDAGGPWSTDTQYF	TGTGCCAGCAGCTTGGACGCGGGAGGGCCGTGGAGCACAGATACGCAGTATTTT
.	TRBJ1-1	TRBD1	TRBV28	CATTLTEAQLTGAVWTEAFF	TGTGCCACCACCCTTACCGAAGCCCAACTAACAGGGGCGGTTTGGACTGAAGCTTTCTTT
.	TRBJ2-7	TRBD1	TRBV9	CASSVGRDRTNEQYF	TGTGCCAGCAGCGTAGGCCGGGACAGAACGAACGAGCAGTACTTC
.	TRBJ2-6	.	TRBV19	CASSMNGGANVLTF	TGTGCCAGTAGTATGAATGGTGGGGCCAACGTCCTGACTTTC
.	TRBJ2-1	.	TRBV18	CASSLFGAWAGVKGNEQFF	TGTGCCAGCTCTCTCTTCGGCGCCTGGGCCGGGGTAAAAGGCAATGAGCAGTTCTTC
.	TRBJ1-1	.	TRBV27	CASSLKWGWIAEAFF	TGTGCCAGCAGTTTAAAGTGGGGTTGGATCGCTGAAGCTTTCTTT
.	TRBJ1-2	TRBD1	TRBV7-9	CASSLSRGDGYTF	TGTGCCAGCAGCTTAAGCAGGGGGGACGGCTACACCTTC
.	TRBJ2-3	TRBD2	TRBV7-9	CASSAPSGTSGREADTQYF	TGTGCCAGCAGCGCGCCGTCCGGGACTAGCGGGAGGGAGGCAGATACGCAGTATTTT
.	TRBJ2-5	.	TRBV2	CASSDDVQETQYF	TGTGCCAGCAGTGATGACGTTCAAGAGACCCAGTACTTC
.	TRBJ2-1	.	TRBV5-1	CASSLAVGGARDEQFF	TGCGCCAGCAGCTTGGCCGTCGGCGGGGCCCGGGATGAGCAGTTCTTC
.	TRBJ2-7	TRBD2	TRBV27	CASSSLWGGEQYF	TGTGCCAGCAGTTCCCTATGGGGGGGCGAGCAGTACTTC
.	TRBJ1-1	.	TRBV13	CASSFWASSGGNTEAFF	TGTGCCAGCAGCTTTTGGGCGTCCTCCGGAGGGAACACTGAAGCTTTCTTT
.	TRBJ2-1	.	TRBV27	CASSLGAFSYNEQFF	TGTGCCAGCAGTTTGGGGGCATTCTCCTACAATGAGCAGTTCTTC
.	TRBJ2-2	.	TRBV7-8	CASSLARGGGELFF	TGTGCCAGCAGCTTAGCGCGAGGGGGAGGGGAGCTGTTTTTT
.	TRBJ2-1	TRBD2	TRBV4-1	CASSHQDGLAGYNEQFF	TGCGCCAGCAGCCACCAAGATGGACTAGCGGGGTACAATGAGCAGTTCTTC
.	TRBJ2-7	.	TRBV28	CASRGGKPSGYYEQYF	TGTGCCAGCAGGGGGGGTAAGCCGTCCGGGTACTACGAGCAGTACTTC
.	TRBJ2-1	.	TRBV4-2	CASSQDTLLVSEAVNEQFF	TGTGCCAGCAGCCAAGATACCCTTTTGGTAAGTGAGGCCGTCAATGAGCAGTTCTTC
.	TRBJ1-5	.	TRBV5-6	CASSGGPGGSNQPQHF	TGTGCCAGCAGTGGAGGCCCGGGCGGTAGCAATCAGCCCCAGCATTTT